The rows below give T cell receptor beta chains drawn from one sample of a study of blood T cell repertoires in COVID-19. TCRdb keeps only in-frame clones here, not all; method: immunoSEQ multiplex PCR. The sample includes roughly 150,000 clones, 93% of them seen just once. Input material: peripheral blood. These receptors were taken from a woman aged 55 to 70 with COVID-19, enrolled during active disease. CDR3s include the opening cysteine and the closing phenylalanine or tryptophan. The D gene is left open where the match is weak. Only part of the rows carry a size: once, few, many, or a class if the clone is expanded.

j_call	v_call	clone_size	d_call	cdr3_aa	cdr3_nt
TRBJ1-6	TRBV6-5	-	-	CASSNEGDWSPLHF	TGTGCCAGCAGTAACGAGGGAGATTGGTCACCCCTCCACTTT
TRBJ1-1	TRBV4-2	once	TRBD1	CASRQGQGAWNTEAFF	TGTGCCAGCAGACAGGGACAGGGGGCGTGGAACACTGAAGCTTTCTTT
TRBJ1-1	TRBV10-3	-	-	CAISESGHMNTEAFF	TGTGCCATCAGTGAGTCAGGACACATGAACACTGAAGCTTTCTTT
TRBJ2-3	TRBV6-5	once	-	CASGGDRTDTQYF	TGTGCCAGCGGAGGGGATCGCACAGATACGCAGTATTTT
TRBJ1-5	TRBV7-9	-	-	CASSLARESRGSNQPQHF	TGTGCCAGCAGCTTAGCGCGAGAGAGCAGGGGTAGCAATCAGCCCCAGCATTTT
TRBJ2-2	TRBV3-1/TRBV3-2	once	TRBD1	CASSPAGTGGDPLGELFF	TGTGCCAGCAGCCCTGCCGGGACAGGGGGCGACCCGCTCGGGGAGCTGTTTTTT
TRBJ2-1	TRBV2	-	-	CASSEFVQGNEQFF	TGTGCCAGCAGTGAATTCGTGCAGGGCAATGAGCAGTTCTTC
TRBJ1-4	TRBV19	-	-	CASSRLGEKLFF	TGTGCCAGTAGTCGGCTAGGTGAAAAACTGTTTTTT
TRBJ1-2	TRBV19	-	TRBD1	CASSIAGQGAVYGYTF	TGTGCCAGTAGTATAGCCGGGCAGGGGGCTGTCTATGGCTACACCTTC
TRBJ1-2	TRBV18	-	-	CASSPMAEGQYGYTF	TGTGCCAGCTCCCCAATGGCGGAGGGGCAATATGGCTACACCTTC
TRBJ2-7	TRBV9	once	-	CASSVGGGAGEQYF	TGTGCCAGCAGCGTAGGTGGGGGGGCAGGGGAGCAGTACTTC
TRBJ1-6	TRBV10-3	-	-	CAIREDGNSPLHF	TGTGCCATCAGGGAGGACGGGAATTCACCCCTCCACTTT
TRBJ1-5	TRBV6-5	-	TRBD1	CASSYRTGDNQPQHF	TGTGCCAGCAGTTACCGGACAGGGGACAATCAGCCCCAGCATTTT
TRBJ2-2	TRBV4-2	once	TRBD2	CASSLIGLAGNLRELFF	TGTGCCAGCAGCCTAATTGGACTAGCGGGAAATCTCCGGGAGCTGTTTTTT
TRBJ1-1	TRBV12-3/TRBV12-4	-	-	CASSRGRGSEAFF	TGTGCCAGCAGTAGGGGAAGAGGATCTGAAGCTTTCTTT
TRBJ2-3	TRBV18	-	-	CASSPPGGGRTDTQYF	TGTGCCAGCTCACCACCTGGGGGCGGACGCACAGATACGCAGTATTTT
TRBJ2-2	TRBV4-1	-	TRBD2	CASSLSSGGASGELFF	TGCGCCAGCAGCCTCTCTAGCGGGGGGGCCTCAGGGGAGCTGTTTTTT
TRBJ2-1	TRBV5-1	-	TRBD2	CASSWTGLAGVNYNEQFF	TGCGCCAGCAGCTGGACGGGACTAGCGGGGGTGAACTACAATGAGCAGTTCTTC
TRBJ2-7	TRBV3-1/TRBV3-2	-	TRBD2	CASSQDLTGGAYEQYF	TGTGCCAGCAGCCAAGATCTGACCGGGGGGGCCTACGAGCAGTACTTC
TRBJ2-7	TRBV27	-	-	CASRNENSYEQYF	TGTGCCAGCAGGAACGAGAATTCCTACGAGCAGTACTTC
TRBJ2-2	TRBV15	-	-	CATSRDSSNTGELFF	TGTGCCACCAGCAGAGATTCGTCGAACACCGGGGAGCTGTTTTTT
TRBJ1-1	TRBV11-3	-	TRBD1	CASSVTGAPNTEAFF	TGTGCCAGCAGCGTTACAGGGGCCCCGAACACTGAAGCTTTCTTT
TRBJ2-2	TRBV6-2/TRBV6-3	-	TRBD1	CASSDRVLSRTGELFF	TGTGCCAGCAGTGACAGGGTTTTGTCGCGCACCGGGGAGCTGTTTTTT
TRBJ1-5	TRBV30	-	-	CAWSGSTHSNQPQHF	TGTGCCTGGAGTGGGTCGACACATAGCAATCAGCCCCAGCATTTT
TRBJ1-1	TRBV19	-	-	CASSFSGSTEAFF	TGTGCCAGTAGTTTCTCAGGGTCCACTGAAGCTTTCTTT
TRBJ2-3	TRBV7-2	-	-	CASSFGRRTDTQYF	TGTGCCAGCAGCTTTGGGAGACGCACAGATACGCAGTATTTT
TRBJ1-2	TRBV3-1/TRBV3-2	once	-	CASSQGAWGYTF	TGTGCCAGCAGCCAAGGAGCGTGGGGCTACACCTTC
TRBJ1-1	TRBV7-2	-	-	CASSLIRDSRAEAFF	TGTGCCAGCAGCTTAATCCGGGACTCTAGGGCTGAAGCTTTCTTT
TRBJ1-2	TRBV7-8	-	TRBD1	CASSLRVGTGGLYGYTF	TGTGCCAGCAGCTTAAGGGTGGGGACAGGGGGGCTCTATGGCTACACCTTC
TRBJ2-2	TRBV9	-	TRBD1	CASSVGAGQGASGELFF	TGTGCCAGCAGCGTAGGCGCCGGACAGGGGGCATCCGGGGAGCTGTTTTTT
TRBJ1-1	TRBV11-2	-	-	CASSLYGETNTEAFF	TGTGCCAGCAGCTTATATGGGGAGACGAACACTGAAGCTTTCTTT
TRBJ2-1	TRBV14	-	-	CASSPRTPGASYNEQFF	TGTGCCAGCAGCCCCCGGACACCCGGCGCCTCCTACAATGAGCAGTTCTTC
TRBJ1-1	TRBV5-5	-	-	CASSWAGGTEAFF	TGTGCCAGCAGCTGGGCGGGTGGGACTGAAGCTTTCTTT
TRBJ2-3	TRBV5-4	-	TRBD2	CASSRLAGATASTDTQYF	TGTGCCAGCAGCCGACTAGCGGGGGCGACCGCTAGCACAGATACGCAGTATTTT
TRBJ2-3	TRBV3-1/TRBV3-2	-	-	CASSQVEDTQYF	TGTGCCAGCAGCCAAGTAGAAGATACGCAGTATTTT
TRBJ2-7	TRBV5-3	-	-	CARSLPLWSSPIPYEQYF	TGTGCCAGAAGCTTGCCCCTTTGGAGCAGTCCCATTCCCTACGAGCAGTACTTC
TRBJ2-7	TRBV7-3	-	TRBD1	CASSSGQGTAYEQYF	TGTGCCAGCAGCTCCGGACAGGGGACAGCCTACGAGCAGTACTTC
TRBJ2-3	TRBV10-3	-	TRBD2	CAISESRLAGSTDTQYF	TGTGCCATCAGTGAGTCGAGGCTAGCGGGAAGCACAGATACGCAGTATTTT
TRBJ1-4	TRBV5-1	-	-	CASSLAGGTREKLFF	TGCGCCAGCAGCTTGGCCGGGGGGACACGTGAAAAACTGTTTTTT
TRBJ1-2	TRBV7-2	-	-	CASSLAGTKGGYTF	TGTGCCAGCAGCTTAGCGGGGACAAAAGGAGGCTACACCTTC
TRBJ1-2	TRBV3-1/TRBV3-2	-	-	CASSLLNQYTF	TGTGCCAGCAGCCTGTTGAACCAGTACACCTTC
TRBJ1-5	TRBV2	few	-	CASSENSISNQPQHF	TGTGCCAGCAGTGAGAATAGTATCAGCAATCAGCCCCAGCATTTT
TRBJ1-3	TRBV14	-	-	CASSQDHHSSGNTIYF	TGTGCCAGCAGCCAAGACCACCACAGCTCTGGAAACACCATATATTTT
TRBJ2-5	TRBV5-1	-	TRBD2	CASGERGGRGETQYF	TGCGCCAGTGGGGAGCGGGGGGGCCGAGGAGAGACCCAGTACTTC
TRBJ1-2	TRBV19	once	TRBD1	CASAFGQGSLTSRYGYTF	TGTGCCAGTGCTTTCGGACAGGGATCCTTAACCTCCCGCTATGGCTACACCTTC
TRBJ1-3	TRBV2	-	-	CASRGAEGNTIYF	TGTGCCTCTCGGGGGGCAGAGGGAAACACCATATATTTT
TRBJ1-5	TRBV12-5	-	TRBD1	CASGLTGNQPQHF	TGTGCTAGTGGCCTGACAGGGAATCAGCCCCAGCATTTT
TRBJ1-2	TRBV5-8	-	TRBD1	CASSWGTGSLQGYTF	TGTGCCAGCAGCTGGGGGACAGGGTCATTACAGGGCTACACCTTC
TRBJ2-7	TRBV7-2	-	TRBD1	CASSPRTGMIEQYF	TGTGCCAGCAGCCCTCGGACAGGGATGATCGAGCAGTACTTC
TRBJ1-3	TRBV6-2/TRBV6-3	-	-	CASSRTAGNTIYF	TGTGCCAGCAGTCGCACGGCTGGAAACACCATATATTTT
TRBJ2-2	TRBV5-8	-	-	CASSTDRIQNTGELFF	TGTGCCAGCAGCACAGACAGGATTCAGAACACCGGGGAGCTGTTTTTT
TRBJ1-2	TRBV19	-	-	CASTGFYGYTF	TGTGCCAGTACCGGGTTTTATGGCTACACCTTC
TRBJ1-2	TRBV2	-	-	CASSLGRSHGYTF	TGTGCCAGCAGTCTGGGCAGAAGTCATGGCTACACCTTC
TRBJ1-4	TRBV5-1	-	TRBD1	CASSRHRGQGATNEKLFF	TGCGCCAGCAGCCGCCACAGGGGGCAGGGTGCAACTAATGAAAAACTGTTTTTT
TRBJ2-5	TRBV24-1	-	-	CATSGRRGETQYF	TGTGCCACCAGTGGCCGACGGGGAGAGACCCAGTACTTC